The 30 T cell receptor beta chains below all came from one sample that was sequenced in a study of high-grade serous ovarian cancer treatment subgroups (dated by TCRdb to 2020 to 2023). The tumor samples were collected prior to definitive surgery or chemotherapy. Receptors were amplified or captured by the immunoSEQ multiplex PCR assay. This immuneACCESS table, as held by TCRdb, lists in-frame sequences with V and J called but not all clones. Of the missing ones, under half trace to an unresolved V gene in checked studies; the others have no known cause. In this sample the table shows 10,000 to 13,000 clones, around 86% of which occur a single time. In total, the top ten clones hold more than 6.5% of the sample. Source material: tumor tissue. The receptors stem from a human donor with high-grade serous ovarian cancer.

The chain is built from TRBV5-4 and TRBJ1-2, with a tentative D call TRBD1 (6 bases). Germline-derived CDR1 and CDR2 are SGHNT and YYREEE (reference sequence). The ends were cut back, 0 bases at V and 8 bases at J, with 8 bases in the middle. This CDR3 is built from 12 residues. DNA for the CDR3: TGTGCCAGCAGCTTGGACAGGGACGGCTACACCTTC. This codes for CASSLDRDGYTF.

CDR3 DNA: TGCGCCAGCAGCCAAGACTTCGACAGGGCTGACACTGAAGCTTTCTTT. Translating it yields CASSQDFDRADTEAFF. This sequence joins TRBV4-1 and TRBJ1-1; 7 bases are shared with TRBD1. The germline gives CDR1 MGHRA, CDR2 YSYEKL. J lost 3 bases, V lost 0 bases, and 7 bases had no gene match. The CDR3 is made up of 16 amino acids.

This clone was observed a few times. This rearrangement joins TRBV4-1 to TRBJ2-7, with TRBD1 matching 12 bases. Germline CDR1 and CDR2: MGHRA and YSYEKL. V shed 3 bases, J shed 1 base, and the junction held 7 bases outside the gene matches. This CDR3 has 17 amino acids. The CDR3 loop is CASSQGTGGERSYEQYF. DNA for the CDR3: TGCGCCAGCAGCCAGGGGACAGGGGGCGAGCGGTCCTACGAGCAGTACTTC.

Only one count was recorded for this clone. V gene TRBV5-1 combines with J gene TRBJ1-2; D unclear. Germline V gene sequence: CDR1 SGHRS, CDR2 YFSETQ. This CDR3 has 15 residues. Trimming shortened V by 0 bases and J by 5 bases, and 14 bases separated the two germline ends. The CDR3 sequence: CASSLEANNPYGYTF. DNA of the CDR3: TGCGCCAGCAGCTTGGAGGCAAACAACCCTTATGGCTACACCTTC. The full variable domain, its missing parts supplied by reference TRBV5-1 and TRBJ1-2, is KAGVTQTPRYLIKTRGQQVTLSCSPISGHRSVSWYQQTPGQGLQFLFEYFSETQRNKGNFPGRFSGRQFSNSRSEMNVSTLELGDSALYLCASSLEANNPYGYTFGSGTRLTVV.

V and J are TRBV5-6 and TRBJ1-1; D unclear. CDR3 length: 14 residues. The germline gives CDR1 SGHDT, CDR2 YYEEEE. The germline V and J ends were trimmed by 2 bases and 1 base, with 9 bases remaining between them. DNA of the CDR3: TGTGCCAGCAGCTTTGTCATTGGGAACACTGAAGCTTTCTTT. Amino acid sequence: CASSFVIGNTEAFF.

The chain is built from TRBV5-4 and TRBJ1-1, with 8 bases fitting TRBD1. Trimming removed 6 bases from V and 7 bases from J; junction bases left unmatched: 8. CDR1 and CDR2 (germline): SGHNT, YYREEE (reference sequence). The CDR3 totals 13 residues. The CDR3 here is CASIGTGSDEAFF. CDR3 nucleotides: TGTGCCAGCATAGGGACAGGCTCGGATGAAGCTTTCTTT.

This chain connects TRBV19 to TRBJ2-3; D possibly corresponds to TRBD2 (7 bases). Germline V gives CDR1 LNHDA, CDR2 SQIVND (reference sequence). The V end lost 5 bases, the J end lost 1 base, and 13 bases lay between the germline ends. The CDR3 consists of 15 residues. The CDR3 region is CASSLGGQGTDTQYF. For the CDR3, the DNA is TGTGCCAGTAGTCTCGGGGGGCAGGGCACAGATACGCAGTATTTT.

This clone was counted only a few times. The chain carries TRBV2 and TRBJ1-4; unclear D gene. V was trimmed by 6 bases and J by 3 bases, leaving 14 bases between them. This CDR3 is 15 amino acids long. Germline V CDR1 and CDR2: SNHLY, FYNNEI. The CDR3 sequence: CASSRGPGANEKLFF. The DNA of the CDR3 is TGTGCCAGCAGCAGAGGCCCCGGGGCTAATGAAAAACTGTTTTTT. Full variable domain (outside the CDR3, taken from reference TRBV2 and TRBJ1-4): EPEVTQTPSHQVTQMGQEVILRCVPISNHLYFYWYRQILGQKVEFLVSFYNNEISEKSEIFDDQFSVERPDGSNFTLKIRSTKLEDSAMYFCASSRGPGANEKLFFGSGTQLSVL.

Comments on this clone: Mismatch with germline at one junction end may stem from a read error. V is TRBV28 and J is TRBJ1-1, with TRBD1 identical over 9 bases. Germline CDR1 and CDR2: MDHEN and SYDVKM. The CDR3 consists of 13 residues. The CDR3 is CASSLGDRESRVF. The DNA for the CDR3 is TGTGCCAGCAGTTTGGGGGACAGGGAGAGTAGGGTTTTT.

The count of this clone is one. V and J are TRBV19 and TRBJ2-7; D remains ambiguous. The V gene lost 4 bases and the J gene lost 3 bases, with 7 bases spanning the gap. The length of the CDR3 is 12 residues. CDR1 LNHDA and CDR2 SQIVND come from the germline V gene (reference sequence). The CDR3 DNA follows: TGTGCCAGTAGTAGCGGTTTCTACGAGCAGTACTTC. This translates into CASSSGFYEQYF.

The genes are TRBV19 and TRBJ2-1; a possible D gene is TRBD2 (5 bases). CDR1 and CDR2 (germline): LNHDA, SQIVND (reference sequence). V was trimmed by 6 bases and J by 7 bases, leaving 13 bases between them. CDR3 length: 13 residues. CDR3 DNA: TGTGCCAGTAGCGGCGGGTTAGGGAATGAGCAGTTCTTC. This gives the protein CASSGGLGNEQFF.

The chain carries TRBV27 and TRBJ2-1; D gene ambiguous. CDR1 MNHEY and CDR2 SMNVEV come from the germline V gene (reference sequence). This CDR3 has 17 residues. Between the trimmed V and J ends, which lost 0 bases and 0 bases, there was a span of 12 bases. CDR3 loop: CASSLSPAASSYNEQFF. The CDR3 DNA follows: TGTGCCAGCAGTTTATCTCCGGCGGCTAGCTCCTACAATGAGCAGTTCTTC.

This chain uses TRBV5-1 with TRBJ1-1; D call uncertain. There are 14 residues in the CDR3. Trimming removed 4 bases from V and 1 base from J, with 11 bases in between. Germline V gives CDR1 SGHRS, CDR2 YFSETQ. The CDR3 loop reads CASSPDGQNTEAFF. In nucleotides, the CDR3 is TGCGCCAGCAGCCCGGACGGGCAGAACACTGAAGCTTTCTTT.

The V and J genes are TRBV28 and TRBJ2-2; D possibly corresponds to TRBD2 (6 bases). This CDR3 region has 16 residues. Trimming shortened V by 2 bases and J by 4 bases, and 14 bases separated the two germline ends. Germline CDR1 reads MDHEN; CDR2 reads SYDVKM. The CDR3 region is CASSLRVAVITGELFF. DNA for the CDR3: TGTGCCAGCAGTTTACGGGTAGCGGTTATCACCGGGGAGCTGTTTTTT.

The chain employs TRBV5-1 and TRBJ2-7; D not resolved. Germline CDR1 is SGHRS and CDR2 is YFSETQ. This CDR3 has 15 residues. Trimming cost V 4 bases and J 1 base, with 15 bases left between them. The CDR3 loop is CASSTGPFPSYEQYF. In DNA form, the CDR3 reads TGCGCCAGCAGCACTGGACCGTTTCCTTCCTACGAGCAGTACTTC.

CDR3 in DNA: TGTGCCAGCCGAGGTGTGAGGACAGGGGTTCCCTACGAGCAGTACTTC. Amino acid sequence: CASRGVRTGVPYEQYF. This chain connects TRBV28 to TRBJ2-7, with 9 bases that match TRBD1. Germline V gene data show CDR1 as MDHEN and CDR2 as SYDVKM. The CDR3 totals 16 residues. After removal of 8 bases from V and 2 bases from J, the junction contained 13 bases not matched to a gene. The full variable domain, in which reference TRBV28 and TRBJ2-7 provide the parts outside the CDR3, is DVKVTQSSRYLVKRTGEKVFLECVQDMDHENMFWYRQDPGLGLRLIYFSYDVKMKEKGDIPEGYSVSREKKERFSLILESASTNQTSMYLCASRGVRTGVPYEQYFGPGTRLTVT.

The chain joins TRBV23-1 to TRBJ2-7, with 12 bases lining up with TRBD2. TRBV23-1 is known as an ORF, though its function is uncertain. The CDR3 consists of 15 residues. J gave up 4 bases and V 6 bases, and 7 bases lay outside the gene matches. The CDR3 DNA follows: TGCGCCAGCAGGAATGGACTAGCGGGGAAATACGAGCAGTACTTC. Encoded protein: CASRNGLAGKYEQYF.

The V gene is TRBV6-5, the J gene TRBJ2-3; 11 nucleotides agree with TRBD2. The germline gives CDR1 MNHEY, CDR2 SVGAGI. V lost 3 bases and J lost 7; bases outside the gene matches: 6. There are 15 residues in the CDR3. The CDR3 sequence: CASSYTGTSGHTQYF. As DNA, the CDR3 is TGTGCCAGCAGTTATACCGGGACTAGCGGCCATACGCAGTATTTT.

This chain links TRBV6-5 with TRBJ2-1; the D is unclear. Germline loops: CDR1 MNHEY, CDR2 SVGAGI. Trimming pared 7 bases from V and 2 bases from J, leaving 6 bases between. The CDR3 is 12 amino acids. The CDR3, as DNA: TGTGCCAGCACTACGGCCTACAATGAGCAGTTCTTC. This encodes CASTTAYNEQFF.

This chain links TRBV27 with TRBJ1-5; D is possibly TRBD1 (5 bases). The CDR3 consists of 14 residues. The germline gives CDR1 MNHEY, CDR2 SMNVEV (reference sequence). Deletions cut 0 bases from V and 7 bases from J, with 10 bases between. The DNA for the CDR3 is TGTGCCAGCAGTTTATCTGGGGCTGGACAGCCCCAGCATTTT. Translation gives CASSLSGAGQPQHF.

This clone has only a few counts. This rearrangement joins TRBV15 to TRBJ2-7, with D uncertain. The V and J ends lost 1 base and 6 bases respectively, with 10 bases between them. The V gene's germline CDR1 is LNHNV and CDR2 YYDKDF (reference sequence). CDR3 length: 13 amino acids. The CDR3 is CATSRGVGGEQYF. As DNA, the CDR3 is TGTGCCACCAGCAGAGGAGTGGGCGGCGAGCAGTACTTC. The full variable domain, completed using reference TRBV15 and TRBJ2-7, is DAMVIQNPRYQVTQFGKPVTLSCSQTLNHNVMYWYQQKSSQAPKLLFHYYDKDFNNEADTPDNFQSRRPNTSFCFLDIRSPGLGDTAMYLCATSRGVGGEQYFGPGTRLTVT.

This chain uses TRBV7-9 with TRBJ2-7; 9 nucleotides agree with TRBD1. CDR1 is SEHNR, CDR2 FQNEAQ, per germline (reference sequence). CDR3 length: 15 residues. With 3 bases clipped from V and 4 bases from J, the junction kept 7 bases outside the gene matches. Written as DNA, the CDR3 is TGTGCCAGCAGCTTTGGGGGACAGGGTAATTACGAGCAGTACTTC. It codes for CASSFGGQGNYEQYF.

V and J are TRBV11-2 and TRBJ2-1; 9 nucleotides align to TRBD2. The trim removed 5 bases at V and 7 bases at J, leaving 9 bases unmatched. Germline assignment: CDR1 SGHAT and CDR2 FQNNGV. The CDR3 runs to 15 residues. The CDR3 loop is CASSPNLLAGNEQFF. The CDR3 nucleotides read TGTGCCAGCAGCCCCAATCTGCTAGCGGGAAATGAGCAGTTCTTC. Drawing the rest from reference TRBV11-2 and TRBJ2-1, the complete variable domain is EAGVAQSPRYKIIEKRQSVAFWCNPISGHATLYWYQQILGQGPKLLIQFQNNGVVDDSQLPKDRFSAERLKGVDSTLKIQPAKLEDSAVYLCASSPNLLAGNEQFFGPGTRLTVL.

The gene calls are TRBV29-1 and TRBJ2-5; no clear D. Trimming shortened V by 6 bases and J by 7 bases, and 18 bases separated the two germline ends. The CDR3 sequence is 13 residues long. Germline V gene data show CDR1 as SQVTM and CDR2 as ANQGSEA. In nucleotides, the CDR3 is TGCAGCGTCCCCGACGGCACCCCTTTGACCCAGTACTTC. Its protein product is CSVPDGTPLTQYF. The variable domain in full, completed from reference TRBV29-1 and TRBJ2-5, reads SAVISQKPSRDICQRGTSLTIQCQVDSQVTMMFWYRQQPGQSLTLIATANQGSEATYESGFVIDKFPISRPNLTFSTLTVSNMSPEDSSIYLCSVPDGTPLTQYFGPGTRLLVL.

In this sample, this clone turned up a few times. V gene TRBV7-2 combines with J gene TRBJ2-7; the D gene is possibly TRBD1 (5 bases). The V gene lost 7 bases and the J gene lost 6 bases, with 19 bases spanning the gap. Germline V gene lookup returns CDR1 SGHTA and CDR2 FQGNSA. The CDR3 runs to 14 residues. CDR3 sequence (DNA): TGTGCCAGCACCCCGTGGTCCAGGCAGGGCGAGCAGTACTTC. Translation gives CASTPWSRQGEQYF.

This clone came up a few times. CDR3: CASSFTGYEQYF. As DNA, the CDR3 is TGCGCCAGCAGCTTTACGGGTTACGAGCAGTACTTC. The chain combines TRBV5-1 with TRBJ2-7; D is ambiguous. The CDR3 length is 12 residues. Germline loops: CDR1 SGHRS, CDR2 YFSETQ. The germline V and J ends were trimmed by 2 bases and 4 bases, with 7 bases remaining between them.

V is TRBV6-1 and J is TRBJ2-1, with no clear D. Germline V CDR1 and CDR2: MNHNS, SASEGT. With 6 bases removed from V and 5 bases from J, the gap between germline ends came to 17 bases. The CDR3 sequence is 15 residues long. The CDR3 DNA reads TGTGCCAGCAGCCTCGAGCGCGCCGCCCACAATGAGCAGTTCTTC. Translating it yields CASSLERAAHNEQFF.

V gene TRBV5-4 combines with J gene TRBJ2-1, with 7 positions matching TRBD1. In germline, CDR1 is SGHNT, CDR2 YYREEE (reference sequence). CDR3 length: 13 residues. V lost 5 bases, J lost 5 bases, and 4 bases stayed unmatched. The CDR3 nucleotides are TGTGCCAGCAGTTCGACAGGGCACAATGAGCAGTTCTTC. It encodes CASSSTGHNEQFF.

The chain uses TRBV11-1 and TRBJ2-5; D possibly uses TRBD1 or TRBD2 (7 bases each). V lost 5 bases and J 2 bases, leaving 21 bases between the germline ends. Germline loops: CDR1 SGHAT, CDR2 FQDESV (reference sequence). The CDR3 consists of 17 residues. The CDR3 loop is CASSPSGYRGKQETQYF. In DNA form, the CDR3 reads TGTGCCAGCAGCCCTAGCGGTTACAGGGGCAAACAAGAGACCCAGTACTTC.

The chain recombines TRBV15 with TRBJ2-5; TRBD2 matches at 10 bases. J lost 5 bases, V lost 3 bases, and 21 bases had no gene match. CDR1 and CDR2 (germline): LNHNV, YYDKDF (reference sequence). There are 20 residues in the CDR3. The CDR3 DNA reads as TGTGCCACCAGCAGCGGATGGGGGCGGACTAGCGGACCGAAACGGGAGACCCAGTACTTC. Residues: CATSSGWGRTSGPKRETQYF.